The 16 T cell receptor beta chains below were found in one sample sequenced in a study of T cell responses to AZD1222 COVID-19 vaccine. Libraries were prepared by immunoSEQ multiplex PCR; TCRdb keeps only in-frame clonotypes and omits some of them. Among about 200,000 clones listed, 85% to 95% were seen once. The sample was peripheral blood, taken on day 0 of AZD1222 vaccination. These receptors were taken from an adult in good health.

The chain carries TRBV3-1 (or the pseudogene TRBV3-2) and TRBJ1-2; weak D call: TRBD1 (6 bases). V was shortened by 0 bases and J by 5 bases, with 13 bases between the two germline ends. The germline V gene has CDR1 LGHDT and CDR2 YNNKEL (reference sequence). This CDR3 is 15 amino acids long. This chain's CDR3 is CASSQDYAGVYGYTF. Written as DNA, the CDR3 is TGTGCCAGCAGCCAAGATTACGCAGGGGTTTATGGCTACACCTTC.

The genes are TRBV28 and TRBJ1-3; a possible D gene is TRBD1 (6 bases). Germline values: CDR1 MDHEN, CDR2 SYDVKM. Trimming removed 3 bases from V and 4 bases from J, with 19 bases in between. This CDR3 spans 17 amino acids. CDR3 bases: TGTGCCAGCAGTTTTTGGGTACAGTCTGGGGGCGGAAACACCATATATTTT. Translating gives CASSFWVQSGGGNTIYF.

This sequence joins TRBV14 and TRBJ2-1; 14 nucleotides line up with TRBD2. Per the germline V gene, CDR1 is SGHDN and CDR2 is FVKESK. Unmatched junction bases numbered 6, after V lost 5 bases and J lost 0 bases. The CDR3 consists of 18 residues. Here the CDR3 reads CASSYRTSGGSSYNEQFF. The DNA of the CDR3 is TGTGCCAGCAGCTACAGGACTAGCGGGGGGAGCTCCTACAATGAGCAGTTCTTC.

The J gene is TRBJ2-3, the V gene TRBV7-3; perhaps TRBD2 as D (7 bases). With 1 base removed from V and 2 bases from J, the gap between germline ends came to 10 bases. The germline CDR1 and CDR2 sequences are SGHTA and FQGTGA. The CDR3 is 15 amino acids. The CDR3 nucleotides are TGTGCCAGCAGCTTAAGGGGGGGCAACACAGATACGCAGTATTTT. Translation: CASSLRGGNTDTQYF.

The rearrangement uses TRBV2 and TRBJ1-6; D is ambiguous. The germline gives CDR1 SNHLY, CDR2 FYNNEI. V lost 2 bases to trimming and J lost 1 base, with 15 bases between them. The CDR3 length is 18 residues. CDR3 amino acids: CASSERLGLGSYNSPLHF. CDR3 nucleotide sequence: TGTGCCAGCAGTGAACGGCTGGGATTAGGGTCCTATAATTCACCCCTCCACTTT.

This chain links TRBV2 with TRBJ2-5, with D perhaps TRBD1 (6 bases). The germline V and J ends were trimmed by 7 bases and 4 bases, with 19 bases remaining between them. There are 15 residues in the CDR3. The germline V gene has CDR1 SNHLY and CDR2 FYNNEI. The CDR3 spells CASTEGQSTRETQYF. Here the CDR3 DNA reads TGTGCCAGCACCGAGGGACAAAGTACAAGAGAGACCCAGTACTTC.

The V gene is TRBV19, the J gene TRBJ1-1; D might be TRBD1 (5 bases). Trimming took off 5 bases at V and 6 bases at J, with 19 bases between the two ends. Germline V CDR1 and CDR2: LNHDA, SQIVND (reference sequence). The CDR3 spans 15 residues. The CDR3 spells CASSRAGLGTSEAFF. CDR3 DNA: TGTGCCAGTAGTCGCGCCGGCCTCGGGACGTCTGAAGCTTTCTTT.

With respect to this clone: This sample includes further DNA sequences coding for the same CDR3. J is TRBJ2-7 and V is TRBV3-1 (or the pseudogene TRBV3-2); 10 nucleotides align to TRBD1. J gave up 5 bases and V 3 bases, and 7 bases lay outside the gene matches. The CDR3 extends over 15 amino acids. Germline CDR1 reads LGHDT; CDR2 reads YNNKEL (reference sequence). CDR3 bases: TGTGCCAGCAGCCACCCGGGACAGGGGAGCCACGAGCAGTACTTC. It yields the protein CASSHPGQGSHEQYF.

The CDR3 coding sequence is TGTGCCAGCAGCCAAGGGGTCTCGGGTCAGCCCCAGCATTTT. Translation gives CASSQGVSGQPQHF. The chain recombines TRBV3-1 (or the pseudogene TRBV3-2) with TRBJ1-5; D is unclear. The V gene lost 1 base and the J gene lost 6 bases, with 10 bases spanning the gap. The CDR3 spans 14 residues. Germline-derived CDR1 and CDR2 are LGHDT and YNNKEL (reference sequence).

The chain carries TRBV5-1 and TRBJ1-5; no reliable D call. This CDR3 comprises 16 residues. The V gene lost 0 bases and the J gene lost 0 bases, with 10 bases spanning the gap. The germline V gene has CDR1 SGHRS and CDR2 YFSETQ. This CDR3 is CASSLGEGDSNQPQHF. For the CDR3, the DNA is TGCGCCAGCAGCTTGGGTGAGGGAGATAGCAATCAGCCCCAGCATTTT.

The rearrangement uses TRBV18 and TRBJ2-7; 8 bases agree with TRBD2. V trimming: 3 bases; J trimming: 6 bases; junction bases outside the gene matches: 1. In germline, CDR1 is KGHSH, CDR2 LQKENI. The CDR3 sequence is 12 residues long. DNA for the CDR3: TGTGCCAGCTCACCGGGGACTAGCGAGCAGTACTTC. It specifies CASSPGTSEQYF.

The rearrangement uses TRBV10-1 and TRBJ2-2, with 11 nucleotides matching TRBD2. Germline CDR1 WNHNN, CDR2 SYGVQD (reference sequence). The CDR3 extends over 18 amino acids. V lost 5 bases and J lost 4; bases outside the gene matches: 12. The CDR3 DNA reads as TGCGCCAGCAGTAAGACTAGCGGGGCGCCAATGGGCACCGGGGAGCTGTTTTTT. This sequence encodes CASSKTSGAPMGTGELFF.

A single count supports this clone. The chain uses TRBV3-1 (or the pseudogene TRBV3-2) and TRBJ1-5, with a tentative D call TRBD1 (6 bases). Germline-derived CDR1 and CDR2 are LGHDT and YNNKEL (reference sequence). The CDR3 length is 15 residues. Trimming took 3 bases from V and 7 from J, leaving 16 bases between them. This chain's CDR3 is CASSHRSQGAQPQHF. DNA of the CDR3: TGTGCCAGCAGCCACCGGTCACAGGGAGCCCAGCCCCAGCATTTT.

The chain combines TRBV4-2 with TRBJ1-5; the D gene is possibly TRBD1 (5 bases). Trimming left V 0 bases short and J 6 bases short, with 9 bases between. This CDR3 contains 14 residues. CDR1 LGHNA and CDR2 YNFKEQ come from the germline V gene. CDR3 DNA: TGTGCCAGCAGCCAAGAGCGGGGGACTCAGCCCCAGCATTTT. It is translated as CASSQERGTQPQHF.

The chain couples TRBV7-2 to TRBJ2-3; no clear D. CDR3 length: 14 residues. Germline V gene lookup returns CDR1 SGHTA and CDR2 FQGNSA. Trimming removed 3 bases from V and 5 bases from J, with 12 bases in between. Here the CDR3 reads CASSFDPSRDTQYF. The DNA of the CDR3 is TGTGCCAGCAGCTTCGATCCGTCTAGAGATACGCAGTATTTT.

This chain links TRBV19 with TRBJ1-5, with 11 bases that match TRBD1. Per the germline V gene, CDR1 is LNHDA and CDR2 is SQIVND (reference sequence). The CDR3 covers 15 residues. Trimming took 3 bases from V and 7 from J; bases not matched to a gene: 5. CDR3 sequence reads: CASSIRTGGWQPQHF. CDR3 sequence (DNA): TGTGCCAGTAGTATTCGGACAGGGGGCTGGCAGCCCCAGCATTTT.